The rows below give T cell receptor beta chains drawn from one sample of a study of response to subunit inactivated influenza vaccine. From the RT-PCR reads, TCRdb called clonotypes with MiXCR, one entry per CDR3 protein. The sample lists about 780,000 distinct CDR3 sequences; under 20% were seen once. This specimen was PBMCs from blood, taken roughly 5 days after vaccination. The receptors come from a man aged 45-60 years who received an inactivated influenza vaccine. The CDR3 runs from the conserved cysteine through the conserved F or W. The D gene is left open where the match is weak. Clone sizes are given selectively: once, few, many, or a class where the clone is expanded.

CDR3,DNA,V,D,size,J
CSARPPLNTEAFF,TGCAGTGCCCGTCCCCCACTGAACACTGAAGCTTTCTTT,TRBV20-1,.,.,TRBJ1-1
CASSLATDDYEQYF,TGTGCCAGCAGCTTAGCGACAGACGACTACGAGCAGTACTTC,TRBV7-6,.,.,TRBJ2-7
CASRWDRGEETQYF,TGTGCCAGCAGATGGGACAGGGGTGAGGAGACCCAGTACTTC,TRBV2,TRBD1,.,TRBJ2-5
CASSEGLAGGETQYF,TGTGCCAGCAGTGAGGGACTAGCGGGGGGGGAGACCCAGTACTTC,TRBV6-1,TRBD2,once,TRBJ2-5
CATSRESGGRNEQFF,TGTGCCACCAGCAGAGAATCGGGCGGGAGGAATGAGCAGTTCTTC,TRBV15,TRBD2,few,TRBJ2-1
CASSLGLSTNNYGYTF,TGTGCCAGCAGCTTAGGCCTATCGACAAATAACTATGGCTACACCTTC,TRBV7-9,.,few,TRBJ1-2
CSARVLPSGRVLTDTQYF,TGCAGTGCTAGGGTTCTGCCTAGCGGGAGGGTCCTCACAGATACGCAGTATTTT,TRBV20-1,TRBD2,few,TRBJ2-3
CSASRTSGSTYEQYF,TGCAGTGCTAGTCGGACTAGCGGTTCCACCTACGAGCAGTACTTC,TRBV20-1,TRBD2,many,TRBJ2-7
CASSLRTLFIQETQYF,TGTGCCAGCAGCTTGAGGACCTTATTCATTCAAGAGACCCAGTACTTC,TRBV5-6,.,.,TRBJ2-5
CAMSSIGPNTGELFF,TGTGCCATGTCGTCCATCGGCCCGAACACCGGGGAGCTGTTTTTT,TRBV10-3,.,few,TRBJ2-2
CASSFRGGKLFF,TGTGCCAGCAGCTTCAGGGGAGGGAAACTGTTTTTT,TRBV7-8,.,.,TRBJ1-4
CASSQGQGLNEQFF,TGTGCCAGCAGCCAGGGACAGGGACTCAATGAGCAGTTCTTC,TRBV11-3,TRBD1,.,TRBJ2-1
CASSHDRDKLAKNIQYF,TGCGCCAGCAGCCATGACAGGGATAAACTAGCCAAAAACATTCAGTACTTC,TRBV4-1,TRBD1,.,TRBJ2-4
CCARDIYDTRTYNEQFF,TGCTGTGCTAGAGATATTTACGACACCCGGACCTACAATGAGCAGTTCTTC,TRBV20-1,.,once,TRBJ2-1
CSARGGGARETQYF,TGCAGTGCTAGAGGTGGGGGGGCCCGTGAGACCCAGTACTTC,TRBV20-1,.,.,TRBJ2-5
CASSGTGGYEQYF,TGTGCCAGCAGCGGGACAGGGGGCTACGAGCAGTACTTC,TRBV12-3/TRBV12-4,TRBD1,many,TRBJ2-7
CAIRGGGAQETQYF,TGTGCCATCCGCGGGGGCGGGGCTCAAGAGACCCAGTACTTC,TRBV10-3,.,.,TRBJ2-5
CSVEGTGGIFEQFF,TGCAGCGTTGAAGGGACAGGGGGAATCTTTGAGCAGTTCTTC,TRBV29-1,TRBD1,many,TRBJ2-1
CASSVTPDRNMAGELFF,TGTGCCAGCAGCGTCACACCTGACAGGAACATGGCCGGGGAGCTGTTTTTT,TRBV7-2,.,.,TRBJ2-2
CASSQGHDTQYF,TGTGCCAGCAGCCAAGGTCATGATACGCAGTATTTT,TRBV14,.,.,TRBJ2-3
CASSLKRGLGEQYF,TGTGCCAGCAGCTTGAAGAGGGGACTGGGCGAGCAGTACTTC,TRBV7-2,.,few,TRBJ2-7
CSAHTAHLAKNIQYF,TGCAGTGCCCATACAGCACATCTAGCCAAAAACATTCAGTACTTC,TRBV20-1,.,few,TRBJ2-4
CASTLGGMIQETQYF,TGTGCCAGCACTCTAGGAGGGATGATTCAAGAGACCCAGTACTTC,TRBV2,.,many,TRBJ2-5
CASSPPNGRETGYTF,TGTGCCAGCTCACCACCGAATGGCAGGGAAACGGGCTACACCTTC,TRBV18,.,few,TRBJ1-2
CASSLSGSPYEQYF,TGTGCCAGCAGCTTATCGGGCAGTCCCTACGAGCAGTACTTC,TRBV7-2,.,many,TRBJ2-7
CAINYMSSGYTF,TGTGCCATCAACTATATGAGCAGTGGCTACACCTTC,TRBV10-3,.,few,TRBJ1-2
CASSRRDRGPNTEAFF,TGTGCCAGCAGTCGCCGGGACAGGGGACCGAACACTGAAGCTTTCTTT,TRBV6-1,TRBD1,.,TRBJ1-1
CASSGLWTGIGYTF,TGTGCCAGCAGCGGGCTTTGGACAGGGATCGGCTACACCTTC,TRBV2,TRBD1,few,TRBJ1-2
CASSATVTATNTEAFF,TGTGCCAGCAGCGCCACCGTTACAGCAACGAACACTGAAGCTTTCTTT,TRBV7-6,.,.,TRBJ1-1
CSAVRTGELFF,TGCAGTGCTGTCAGGACCGGGGAGCTGTTTTTT,TRBV20-1,.,many,TRBJ2-2
CASSLDRGYSSYNEQFF,TGTGCCAGCAGCTTAGACAGGGGTTACAGCTCCTACAATGAGCAGTTCTTC,TRBV11-2,.,.,TRBJ2-1
CASSLAFSGRALGNEQFF,TGTGCCAGCAGCTTAGCTTTCAGCGGGAGGGCCTTAGGCAATGAGCAGTTCTTC,TRBV7-6,TRBD2,.,TRBJ2-1
CASGTRQAGSKQYF,TGTGCCAGCGGCACGAGACAGGCCGGGAGTAAGCAGTACTTC,TRBV6-1,.,.,TRBJ2-7
CASSFGVSGELFF,TGTGCCAGCAGTTTTGGGGTCTCCGGGGAGCTGTTTTTT,TRBV6-6,.,.,TRBJ2-2
CASSYSGDTDTQYF,TGCGCCAGCAGCTATAGCGGGGACACAGATACGCAGTATTTT,TRBV5-1,TRBD2,few,TRBJ2-3
CASSKGASKTYEQYF,TGTGCCAGCTCCAAAGGGGCATCAAAAACCTACGAGCAGTACTTC,TRBV6-1,.,few,TRBJ2-7
CASSTQGASITDTQYF,TGCGCCAGCAGCACCCAGGGAGCTAGTATCACAGATACGCAGTATTTT,TRBV4-3,.,.,TRBJ2-3
CASSLSRGDTQYF,TGTGCCAGCAGTTTATCTCGGGGAGATACGCAGTATTTT,TRBV27,.,.,TRBJ2-3
CASSPTGWGTGELFF,TGTGCCAGCAGCCCTACGGGATGGGGCACCGGGGAGCTGTTTTTT,TRBV9,.,few,TRBJ2-2
CASSLAGFNTGELFF,TGTGCCAGCAGCCTAGCGGGCTTTAACACCGGGGAGCTGTTTTTT,TRBV12-3/TRBV12-4,TRBD2,few,TRBJ2-2
CASRGQVEAFF,TGTGCCAGCAGGGGACAGGTTGAAGCTTTCTTT,TRBV12-3/TRBV12-4,TRBD1,many,TRBJ1-1
CASSLASHSGHGYTF,TGTGCCAGCAGCTTAGCAAGTCATTCGGGACATGGCTACACCTTC,TRBV7-9,.,few,TRBJ1-2
CASSSPTPMDEKLFF,TGTGCCAGCAGTTCCCCGACACCAATGGATGAAAAACTGTTTTTT,TRBV28,.,.,TRBJ1-4
CSARSGSGSAQYF,TGCAGTGCTAGATCAGGGTCAGGATCGGCGCAGTATTTT,TRBV20-1,.,.,TRBJ2-3
CASSPQDRNQPQHF,TGTGCCAGCAGTCCACAGGACAGAAATCAGCCCCAGCATTTT,TRBV6-1,.,few,TRBJ1-5
CASSYSHPTSGIYNEQFF,TGTGCCAGCAGTTACTCACACCCGACTAGCGGGATCTACAATGAGCAGTTCTTC,TRBV6-2/TRBV6-3,TRBD2,many,TRBJ2-1
CSVADRAPYEQYF,TGCAGCGTTGCGGACAGAGCCCCCTACGAGCAGTACTTC,TRBV29-1,.,many,TRBJ2-7
CASIIDGTNTGELFF,TGTGCCAGCATTATAGACGGGACGAACACCGGGGAGCTGTTTTTT,TRBV12-3/TRBV12-4,.,.,TRBJ2-2
CASSYALNFLNYGYTF,TGTGCCAGCAGTTACGCCTTAAATTTCCTCAACTATGGCTACACCTTC,TRBV6-5,.,.,TRBJ1-2
CASSSRFSTGGREETQYF,TGTGCCAGCAGTTCCCGTTTTTCGACAGGGGGCCGGGAAGAGACCCAGTACTTC,TRBV28,TRBD1,few,TRBJ2-5
CSVEGLAGGTAYEQYF,TGCAGCGTTGAGGGACTAGCGGGGGGCACAGCCTACGAGCAGTACTTC,TRBV29-1,TRBD2,.,TRBJ2-7
CATSNNRANEQFF,TGTGCCACCAGCAATAACAGGGCCAATGAGCAGTTCTTC,TRBV15,.,.,TRBJ2-1
CASSLENTGEQYF,TGTGCCAGCAGCTTAGAGAACACTGGGGAGCAGTACTTC,TRBV7-6,.,.,TRBJ2-7
CASSQIGDRVWHEQFF,TGCGCCAGCAGCCAAATAGGGGACAGGGTTTGGCATGAGCAGTTCTTC,TRBV4-3,TRBD1,few,TRBJ2-1
CSARDPSGGPSYNEQFF,TGCAGTGCTAGAGATCCCAGCGGGGGGCCCTCCTACAATGAGCAGTTCTTC,TRBV20-1,TRBD2,few,TRBJ2-1
CASSYSSLGVGEKLFF,TGTGCCAGCAGTTACTCGAGTTTGGGGGTGGGTGAAAAACTGTTTTTT,TRBV6-5,.,.,TRBJ1-4
CASTLAGASYEQYF,TGCGCCAGCACCCTAGCGGGGGCCTCCTACGAGCAGTACTTC,TRBV5-1,TRBD2,few,TRBJ2-7
CSVEGGHTGDGETQYF,TGCAGCGTTGAAGGGGGGCACACAGGGGACGGAGAGACCCAGTACTTC,TRBV29-1,TRBD1,.,TRBJ2-5
CASSLNLAGGYVYNEQFF,TGTGCCAGCAGCTTAAACCTAGCGGGAGGATACGTATACAATGAGCAGTTCTTC,TRBV7-6,TRBD2,.,TRBJ2-1
CASSPLTGVGSTQYF,TGTGCCAGCAGCCCTTTAACAGGGGTGGGTTCGACCCAGTACTTC,TRBV7-9,TRBD1,.,TRBJ2-5